Listed here are 20 T cell receptor beta chains from one sample, sequenced in a study of T cell clonality in common variable immunodeficiency. Study outcomes and limitations: In common variable immunodeficiency, TCR beta chains reportedly carried fewer deletions and N-nucleotide insertions.

Produced via immunoSEQ multiplex PCR; TCRdb's table is partial and in-frame only. The sample holds tens of thousands of clones, and no clone turns up only once. Antigens for these TCRs are unknown. Input material: peripheral blood mononuclear cells. These receptors came from a human donor with common variable immunodeficiency.

Concerning this clone itself: Coverage ceases 3 residues before the CDR3 finishes, and the germline J gene fills in the end. The rearrangement links TRBV30 to TRBJ2-3; 9 nucleotides match TRBD2. Germline V gives CDR1 GTSNPN, CDR2 SVGIG (reference sequence). CDR3 length: 15 residues. Trimming cost V 2 bases and J 3 bases; bases outside gene matches: 6. Partial CDR3 DNA: TGTGCCTGGAGTCAGGGCGGGGGGGCAACAGATACG. Its translation: CAWSQGGGATDT. The CDR3 as a whole reads CAWSQGGGATDTQYF.

The sequenced CDR3 bases are TGTGCCTGGAGTGGTCTAGGGGGCGCCTATAATTCACCC. It encodes CAWSGLGGAYNSP. The CDR3 in full is CAWSGLGGAYNSPLHF. The chain employs TRBV30 and TRBJ1-6; 7 nucleotides align to TRBD1. Sequencing ends 3 residues short of the CDR3 end; the germline J gene provides the rest. This CDR3 contains 16 residues. Germline trimming cut 1 base from V and 2 bases from J; bases unmatched to any gene: 5. From germline, CDR1 is GTSNPN and CDR2 SVGIG (reference sequence).

Remarks on this clone: From the germline J gene comes the end of the CDR3, since the read stops 3 residues before it. This rearrangement joins TRBV18 to TRBJ1-3; 7 positions match TRBD1. CDR1 is KGHSH and CDR2 is LQKENI in the germline V gene. The ends lost 6 bases at V and 0 bases at J; junction bases unmatched: 8. The CDR3 runs 16 residues. CDR3 residues: CASSQNTGASGNTIYF. The DNA read from the CDR3 is TGTGCCAGCTCGCAAAATACAGGGGCCTCTGGAAACACC.

In its sample, this clone was seen many times. The read finishes 3 residues shy of the CDR3 end, and the germline J gene is used to complete it. V and J are TRBV5-1 and TRBJ1-2; D not resolved. V gave up 3 bases and J gave up 7 bases, with 13 bases separating them. Germline V gene sequence: CDR1 SGHRS, CDR2 YFSETQ. The CDR3 spans 13 residues. The CDR3 spells CASSSEGVSGYTF. CDR3 DNA (partial): TGCGCCAGCAGCTCCGAAGGTGTTTCTGGC.

This clone was observed many times. With the read ending 3 residues before the CDR3 end, the germline J gene is used to fill in that end. The V gene is TRBV4-2, the J gene TRBJ1-4; the D gene is possibly TRBD1 (5 bases). Looked up from germline, CDR1 is LGHNA and CDR2 is YNFKEQ. Trimming took off 0 bases at V and 10 bases at J, with 15 bases between the two ends. This CDR3 is 15 amino acids long. CDR3 bases read: TGTGCCAGCAGCCAAGATATGGCAGGGAACGTAAAA. Translated, it gives CASSQDMAGNVK. The full-length CDR3 reads as CASSQDMAGNVKLFF.

This clone was seen more than once but under ten times. The CDR3 end is not reached by the read, which stops 3 residues before it; the germline J gene fills it in. V is TRBV2 and J is TRBJ1-1; TRBD1 matches 7 bases. CDR1 and CDR2 from the germline V gene are SNHLY and FYNNEI. The CDR3 spans 16 residues. V trimming: 5 bases; J trimming: 1 base; junction bases outside the gene matches: 10. The CDR3 protein is CASSLQGTRTNTEAFF. CDR3 DNA, as far as it was read: TGTGCCAGCAGTCTACAGGGGACCCGGACGAACACTGAA.

This clone came up many times. With the read ending 3 residues before the CDR3 end, the germline J gene is used to fill in that end. This rearrangement joins TRBV9 to TRBJ2-1; 12 bases agree with TRBD2. The junction had 8 bases not matched to a gene; V was cut back by 0 bases and J by 4 bases. Germline V gives CDR1 SGDLS, CDR2 YYNGEE. CDR3 length: 18 residues. The covered CDR3 bases are TGTGCCAGCAGCGTAGAGGATTGGACTAGCGGGGAGTACAATGAG. Residues: CASSVEDWTSGEYNE. Given in full, the CDR3 is CASSVEDWTSGEYNEQFF. Full variable domain (outside the CDR3, taken from reference TRBV9 and TRBJ2-1): DSGVTQTPKHLITATGQRVTLRCSPRSGDLSVYWYQQSLDQGLQFLIQYYNGEERAKGNILERFSAQQFPDLHSELNLSSLELGDSALYFCASSVEDWTSGEYNEQFFGPGTRLTVL.

In this sample, this clone turned up a few times. The read ends 3 residues early relative to the CDR3; the germline J gene fills the gap. This sequence joins TRBV7-2 and TRBJ1-3; D is ambiguous. CDR1 is SGHTA, CDR2 FQGNSA, per germline. V gave up 3 bases and J gave up 0 bases, with 6 bases separating them. This CDR3 has 14 amino acids. The part of the CDR3 DNA that was read is TGTGCCAGCAGCTTCGCCAGCTCTGGAAACACC. Its translation is CASSFASSGNT. The entire CDR3 protein reads CASSFASSGNTIYF.

Note on this clone: The read halts 3 residues ahead of the CDR3 end, with the missing end drawn from the germline J gene. This rearrangement joins TRBV19 to TRBJ1-2, with a possible D match to TRBD1 (6 bases). Germline lookup yields CDR1 LNHDA and CDR2 SQIVND (reference sequence). V lost 3 bases to trimming and J lost 0 bases, with 14 bases between them. The CDR3 runs to 16 residues. The CDR3 spells CASSMTGGGANYGYTF. CDR3 DNA, as far as it was read: TGTGCCAGTAGTATGACAGGAGGGGGTGCTAACTATGGC.

This clone was found many times. The CDR3 end lies 3 residues beyond the end of the read and is filled in from the germline J gene. The chain combines TRBV7-3 with TRBJ2-3, with a possible D match to TRBD2 (6 bases). In germline, CDR1 is SGHTA, CDR2 FQGTGA. Trimming removed 2 bases at V and 4 bases at J, with 10 bases between. The length of the CDR3 is 14 residues. The CDR3 bases that were read are TGTGCCAGCAGCTTAGGTCCGGGGGCAGATACG. Its protein is CASSLGPGADT. The entire CDR3 protein reads CASSLGPGADTQYF.

This clone was observed a handful of times. The CDR3 end lies 3 residues beyond the end of the read and is filled in from the germline J gene. The V call is TRBV5-1, the J call TRBJ2-7, with TRBD1 matching 10 bases. With 3 bases clipped from V and 5 bases from J, the junction kept 5 bases outside the gene matches. CDR3 length: 14 amino acids. Germline CDR1 is SGHRS and CDR2 is YFSETQ. The CDR3 region is CASSSGTGVHEQYF. The covered CDR3 bases are TGCGCCAGCAGCTCCGGGACAGGGGTCCACGAG.

This clone appeared many times. The read ends 3 residues before the CDR3 terminus; that terminus is restored from the germline J gene. This sequence joins TRBV18 and TRBJ1-6, with D tentatively TRBD1 (6 bases). This CDR3 is built from 14 residues. CDR1 KGHSH and CDR2 LQKENI come from the germline V gene. The V gene lost 6 bases and the J gene lost 5 bases, with 11 bases spanning the gap. CDR3 region: CASSNREHNSPLHF. The CDR3 DNA, read in part, is TGTGCCAGCTCTAACAGGGAGCATAATTCACCC. Using reference TRBV18 and TRBJ1-6 for the parts outside the CDR3, the full variable domain is NAGVMQNPRHLVRRRGQEARLRCSPMKGHSHVYWYRQLPEEGLKFMVYLQKENIIDESGMPKERFSAEFPKEGPSILRIQQVVRGDSAAYFCASSNREHNSPLHFGNGTRLTVT.

This clone was detected only a few times. Sequencing ends 3 residues short of the CDR3 end; the germline J gene provides the rest. The chain couples TRBV19 to TRBJ1-1; 7 bases are a match to TRBD1. CDR1 is LNHDA, CDR2 SQIVND, per germline (reference sequence). J lost 0 bases, V lost 1 base, and 2 bases had no gene match. This CDR3 has 15 amino acids. Incomplete CDR3 DNA: TGTGCCAGTAGTATAGGTGGACAGGTGAACACTGAA. Its protein product is CASSIGGQVNTE. The entire CDR3 reads CASSIGGQVNTEAFF. Full variable domain (missing parts from reference TRBV19 and TRBJ1-1): DGGITQSPKYLFRKEGQNVTLSCEQNLNHDAMYWYRQDPGQGLRLIYYSQIVNDFQKGDIAEGYSVSREKKESFPLTVTSAQKNPTAFYLCASSIGGQVNTEAFFGQGTRLTVV.

This clone occurred many times. The CDR3 here is CASSPGQGNGYTF. The part of the CDR3 DNA that was read is TGTGCCAGCTCACCTGGACAGGGAAATGGC. This rearrangement joins TRBV18 to TRBJ1-2; 8 bases agree with TRBD1. Coverage ceases 3 residues before the CDR3 finishes, and the germline J gene fills in the end. Germline lookup yields CDR1 KGHSH and CDR2 LQKENI. This CDR3 is 13 amino acids long. V lost 3 bases to trimming and J lost 6 bases; unmatched junction nucleotides: 3.

This clone came up a few times. Sequencing ends 3 residues short of the CDR3 end; the germline J gene provides the rest. The chain is built from TRBV7-2 and TRBJ1-1; D is undetermined. V was shortened by 1 base and J by 4 bases, with 7 bases between the two germline ends. The germline V gene has CDR1 SGHTA and CDR2 FQGNSA. The CDR3 loop spans 13 amino acids. The CDR3 bases that were read are TGTGCCAGCAGCTTAGGGCTGAGCACTGAA. This codes for CASSLGLSTE. The whole CDR3 sequence is CASSLGLSTEAFF.

Regarding this clone: The read stops 3 residues short of the end of the CDR3; the missing end is completed from the germline J gene. V and J are TRBV7-2 and TRBJ2-7, with 7 bases that match TRBD1. CDR1 and CDR2 (germline): SGHTA, FQGNSA. V shed 2 bases, J shed 6 bases, and the junction held 7 bases outside the gene matches. The CDR3 consists of 14 residues. CDR3 amino acids: CASSLPGTAAEQYF. The CDR3 DNA, read in part, is TGTGCCAGCAGCTTACCCGGGACAGCGGCCGAG.

This clone was observed a few times. Partial CDR3 DNA: TGTGCCAGCAGCTACGAATCGGGGGTCACTGAA. Translating it yields CASSYESGVTE. The whole CDR3 is CASSYESGVTEAFF. The rearrangement joins TRBV7-2 to TRBJ1-1, with D possibly matching TRBD1 (5 bases). The read falls 3 residues short of the CDR3 end, and the missing part is taken from the germline J gene. Germline assignment: CDR1 SGHTA and CDR2 FQGNSA. The germline V and J ends were trimmed by 4 bases and 4 bases, with 13 bases remaining between them. The CDR3 contains 14 residues. Together with reference TRBV7-2 and TRBJ1-1, the CDR3 gives the full variable domain: GAGVSQSPSNKVTEKGKDVELRCDPISGHTALYWYRQSLGQGLEFLIYFQGNSAPDKSGLPSDRFSAERTGGSVSTLTIQRTQQEDSAVYLCASSYESGVTEAFFGQGTRLTVV.

This clone was picked up many times. The read comes to an end 3 residues before the CDR3 does, leaving the germline J gene to fill in the end. The chain couples TRBV7-3 to TRBJ2-3; maybe TRBD2 (7 bases). The CDR3 spans 16 residues. Looked up from germline, CDR1 is SGHTA and CDR2 is FQGTGA. Between the trimmed V and J ends, which lost 7 bases and 1 base, there was a span of 18 bases. Here the CDR3 reads CASTLSRGGGTDTQYF. CDR3 DNA (partial): TGTGCCAGCACCCTCTCCAGGGGAGGGGGCACAGATACG.

This clone has only a few counts. Read coverage stops 3 residues before the CDR3 terminus; the germline J gene supplies the remainder. The V gene is TRBV2, the J gene TRBJ1-1; 7 positions match TRBD1. The CDR3 is 13 residues long. The germline gives CDR1 SNHLY, CDR2 FYNNEI. This CDR3 reads CASSNRDSQEAFF. The CDR3 bases that were read are TGTGCCAGCAGTAACAGGGACAGCCAGGAA. Filled out from reference TRBV2 and TRBJ1-1, the complete variable domain reads EPEVTQTPSHQVTQMGQEVILRCVPISNHLYFYWYRQILGQKVEFLVSFYNNEISEKSEIFDDQFSVERPDGSNFTLKIRSTKLEDSAMYFCASSNRDSQEAFFGQGTRLTVV.

To note about this clone: The read stops 3 residues short of the end of the CDR3; the missing end is completed from the germline J gene. The chain carries TRBV6-1 and TRBJ2-1, with D perhaps TRBD2 (7 bases). Germline assignment: CDR1 MNHNS and CDR2 SASEGT. CDR3 length: 16 residues. V dropped 1 base and J dropped 5 bases, with 15 bases sitting between them. The part of the CDR3 DNA that was read is TGTGCCAGCAGTGAAGTGGGGGGGGCCCGGAACAATGAG. Residues: CASSEVGGARNNE. The CDR3, in full, reads CASSEVGGARNNEQFF.